This TCR beta chain was sequenced in a study of T cell responses to AZD1222 COVID-19 vaccine. The CDR3 sequence is 14 residues long. CDR1 is KGHDR and CDR2 is SFDVKD in the germline V gene. The V end lost 8 bases, the J end lost 4 bases, and 13 bases lay between the germline ends. Produced via immunoSEQ multiplex PCR; TCRdb's table is partial and in-frame only. The repertoire holds some 84,000 clones, with roughly 85% as singletons. Broader study findings: White British people made up most donors, females outnumbered males, and clonal diversity was possibly underestimated. The study reported that nearly half of spike-specific TCRs target unmutated variant regions. Two AZD1222 administrations were followed by greater Spike-specific TCR breadth and depth. Seropositivity was recorded at baseline in only 5 or 6 AZD1222 recipients.

On this clone itself: Its specificity is not known.

J is TRBJ1-4 and V is TRBV24-1; D possibly corresponds to TRBD1 (5 bases). The specimen comprised peripheral blood, sampled 28 days after the second AZD1222 dose. This receptor was taken from an adult who received the AZD1222 COVID-19 vaccine. The chain's CDR3 is CATIRGGVNEKLFF. As DNA, the CDR3 is TGTGCCACCATCCGGGGGGGGGTTAATGAAAAACTGTTTTTT.